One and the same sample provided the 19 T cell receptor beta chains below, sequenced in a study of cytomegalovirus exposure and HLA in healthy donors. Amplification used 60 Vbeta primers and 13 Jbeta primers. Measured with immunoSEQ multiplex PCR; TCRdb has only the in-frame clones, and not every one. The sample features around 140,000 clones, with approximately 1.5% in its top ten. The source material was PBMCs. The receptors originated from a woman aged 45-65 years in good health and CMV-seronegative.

CDR3 region: CASSLLRGHAGELFF. CDR3 coding DNA: TGTGCCAGCAGTTTACTCAGGGGGCACGCCGGGGAGCTGTTTTTT. This chain joins TRBV28 and TRBJ2-2; TRBD1 agrees at 8 bases. With 2 bases clipped from V and 6 bases from J, the junction kept 5 bases outside the gene matches. Germline-derived CDR1 and CDR2 are MDHEN and SYDVKM. CDR3 length: 15 amino acids.

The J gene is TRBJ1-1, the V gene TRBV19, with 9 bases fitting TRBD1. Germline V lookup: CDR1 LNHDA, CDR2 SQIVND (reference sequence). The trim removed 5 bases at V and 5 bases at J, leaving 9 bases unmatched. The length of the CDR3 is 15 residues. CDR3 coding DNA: TGTGCCAGTAGTGTACAGGGGGCGCGTTGGACTGAAGCTTTCTTT. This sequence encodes CASSVQGARWTEAFF. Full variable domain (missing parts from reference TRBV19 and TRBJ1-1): DGGITQSPKYLFRKEGQNVTLSCEQNLNHDAMYWYRQDPGQGLRLIYYSQIVNDFQKGDIAEGYSVSREKKESFPLTVTSAQKNPTAFYLCASSVQGARWTEAFFGQGTRLTVV.

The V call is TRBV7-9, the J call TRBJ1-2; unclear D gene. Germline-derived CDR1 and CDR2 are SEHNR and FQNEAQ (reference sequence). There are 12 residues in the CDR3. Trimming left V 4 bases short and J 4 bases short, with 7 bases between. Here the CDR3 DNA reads TGTGCCAGCAGCTCCCCAGGCTATGGCTACACCTTC. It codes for CASSSPGYGYTF.

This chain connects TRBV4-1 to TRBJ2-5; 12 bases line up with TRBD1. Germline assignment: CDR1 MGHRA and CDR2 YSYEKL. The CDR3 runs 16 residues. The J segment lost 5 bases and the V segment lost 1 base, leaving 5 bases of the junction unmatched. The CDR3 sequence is CASSQGGQGAFETQYF. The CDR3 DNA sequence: TGCGCCAGCAGCCAAGGGGGACAGGGGGCTTTTGAGACCCAGTACTTC.

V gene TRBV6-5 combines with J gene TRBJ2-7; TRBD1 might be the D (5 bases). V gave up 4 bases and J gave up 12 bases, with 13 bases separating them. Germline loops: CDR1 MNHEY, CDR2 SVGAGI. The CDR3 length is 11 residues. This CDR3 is CASSFDSKRYF. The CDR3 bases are TGTGCCAGCAGTTTCGACAGTAAAAGGTACTTC.

The CDR3 loop is CASSQMTSGGASSYEQYF. The CDR3 region has the DNA TGCGCCAGCAGCCAAATGACCAGCGGGGGGGCCAGCTCCTACGAGCAGTACTTC. J is TRBJ2-7 and V is TRBV4-1; 10 nucleotides match TRBD2. The CDR3 runs 18 residues. With V trimmed by 2 bases and J by 0 bases, 10 bases remained unmatched. Germline loops: CDR1 MGHRA, CDR2 YSYEKL.

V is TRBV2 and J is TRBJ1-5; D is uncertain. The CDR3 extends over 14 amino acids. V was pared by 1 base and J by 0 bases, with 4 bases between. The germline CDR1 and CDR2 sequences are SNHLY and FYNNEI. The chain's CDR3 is CASSEGDSNQPQHF. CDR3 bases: TGTGCCAGCAGTGAAGGAGATAGCAATCAGCCCCAGCATTTT.

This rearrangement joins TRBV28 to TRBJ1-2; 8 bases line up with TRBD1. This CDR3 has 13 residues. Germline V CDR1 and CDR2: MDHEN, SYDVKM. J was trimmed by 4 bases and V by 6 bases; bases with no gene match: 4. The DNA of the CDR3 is TGTGCCAGCAGGACAGGGGTCTTCTATGGCTACACCTTC. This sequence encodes CASRTGVFYGYTF.

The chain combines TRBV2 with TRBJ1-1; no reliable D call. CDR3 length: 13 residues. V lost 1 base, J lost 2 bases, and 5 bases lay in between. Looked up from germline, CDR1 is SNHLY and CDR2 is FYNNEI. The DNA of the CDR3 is TGTGCCAGCAGTGAAGGTATTAACACTGAAGCTTTCTTT. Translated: CASSEGINTEAFF.

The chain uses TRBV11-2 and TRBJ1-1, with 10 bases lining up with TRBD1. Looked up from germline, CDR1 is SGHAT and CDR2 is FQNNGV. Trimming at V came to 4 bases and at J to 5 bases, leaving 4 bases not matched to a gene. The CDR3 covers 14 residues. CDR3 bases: TGTGCCAGCAGCTCACGACAGGGGGCGACTGAAGCTTTCTTT. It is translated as CASSSRQGATEAFF.

CDR3 sequence: CASSQGGLADSDTQYF. CDR3 DNA sequence: TGTGCCAGCAGCCAAGGGGGACTAGCGGACTCAGATACGCAGTATTTT. The rearrangement links TRBV4-2 to TRBJ2-3; 11 nucleotides agree with TRBD2. The CDR3 sequence is 16 residues long. Trimming removed 1 base from V and 4 bases from J; junction bases left unmatched: 4. Germline lookup yields CDR1 LGHNA and CDR2 YNFKEQ.

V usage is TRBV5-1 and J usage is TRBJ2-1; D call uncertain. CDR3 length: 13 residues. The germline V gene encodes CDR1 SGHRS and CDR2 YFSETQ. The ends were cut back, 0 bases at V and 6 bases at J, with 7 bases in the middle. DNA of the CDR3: TGCGCCAGCAGCTTGGGCTACCCCAATGAGCAGTTCTTC. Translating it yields CASSLGYPNEQFF.

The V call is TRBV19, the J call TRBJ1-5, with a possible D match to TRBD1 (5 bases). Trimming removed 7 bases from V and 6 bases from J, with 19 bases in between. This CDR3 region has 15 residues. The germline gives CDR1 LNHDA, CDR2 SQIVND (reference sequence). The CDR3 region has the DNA TGTGCCAGTATACCGGCGGCAGGGTCGGGTCAGCCCCAGCATTTT. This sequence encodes CASIPAAGSGQPQHF.

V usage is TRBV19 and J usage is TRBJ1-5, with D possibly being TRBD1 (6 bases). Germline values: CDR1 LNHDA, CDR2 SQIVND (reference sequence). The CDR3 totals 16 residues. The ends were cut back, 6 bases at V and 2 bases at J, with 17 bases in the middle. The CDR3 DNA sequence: TGTGCCAGTAGCACACACCAGGGGATTGGCAATCAGCCCCAGCATTTT. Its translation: CASSTHQGIGNQPQHF.

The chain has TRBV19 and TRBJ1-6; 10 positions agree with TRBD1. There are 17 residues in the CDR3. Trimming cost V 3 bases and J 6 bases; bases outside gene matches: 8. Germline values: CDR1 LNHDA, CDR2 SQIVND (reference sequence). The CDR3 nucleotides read TGTGCCAGTAGTATCCGCCCGGGACAGGGGTCTAATTCACCCCTCCACTTT. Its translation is CASSIRPGQGSNSPLHF.

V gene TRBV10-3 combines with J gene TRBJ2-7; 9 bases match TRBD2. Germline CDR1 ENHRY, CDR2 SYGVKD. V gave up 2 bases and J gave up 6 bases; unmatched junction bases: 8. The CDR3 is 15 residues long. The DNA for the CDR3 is TGTGCCATCAGTGAGCTCGCGCGGGGGGGCCTCGAGCAGTACTTC. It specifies CAISELARGGLEQYF.

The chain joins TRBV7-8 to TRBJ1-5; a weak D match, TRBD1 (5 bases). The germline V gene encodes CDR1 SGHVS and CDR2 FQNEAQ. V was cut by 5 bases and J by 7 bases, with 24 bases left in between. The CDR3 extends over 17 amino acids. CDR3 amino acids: CASSVGIWGSAAQPQHF. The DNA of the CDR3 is TGTGCCAGCAGCGTAGGAATATGGGGCAGTGCAGCCCAGCCCCAGCATTTT.

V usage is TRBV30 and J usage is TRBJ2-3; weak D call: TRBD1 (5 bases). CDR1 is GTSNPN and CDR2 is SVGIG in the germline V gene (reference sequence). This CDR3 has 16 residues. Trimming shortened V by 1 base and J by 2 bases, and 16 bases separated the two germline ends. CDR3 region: CAWSGRNRRNTDTQYF. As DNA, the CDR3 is TGTGCCTGGAGTGGTAGAAACAGGAGAAACACAGATACGCAGTATTTT.

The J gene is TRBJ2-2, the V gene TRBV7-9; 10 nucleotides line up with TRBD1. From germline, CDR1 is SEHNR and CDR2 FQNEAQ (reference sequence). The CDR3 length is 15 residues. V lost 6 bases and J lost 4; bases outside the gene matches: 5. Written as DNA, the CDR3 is TGTGCCAGCAGATGGACAGGGGGAGTCACCGGGGAGCTGTTTTTT. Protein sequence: CASRWTGGVTGELFF.